This T cell receptor beta chain appears in the sequencing data of a study of cytomegalovirus exposure and HLA in healthy donors. Trimming cost V 0 bases and J 5 bases, with 11 bases left between them. This CDR3 comprises 15 residues. Germline CDR1 reads MNHNY; CDR2 reads SVGAGI (reference sequence). The study ran its PCR with 60 Vbeta and 13 Jbeta primers. TCRdb's table, derived via immunoSEQ multiplex PCR, lists solely in-frame clones and lacks some. The sample gives about 180,000 clones, 70% to 85% of which show up once; 2% to 2.5% is in the top ten. The chain links TRBV6-6 to TRBJ2-1, with D possibly matching TRBD2 (5 bases). The sequencing input was PBMCs. The receptor was derived from a human donor in good health. The CDR3 protein is CASSYSVDGNNEQFF. CDR3 in DNA: TGTGCCAGCAGTTACTCAGTAGACGGGAACAATGAGCAGTTCTTC.